Listed here is a single T cell receptor beta chain. Its specificity is not known. The CDR3 has 17 amino acids. V lost 7 bases and J lost 6, with 26 bases in between. Germline assignment: CDR1 LNHDA and CDR2 SQIVND (reference sequence). Generated by immunoSEQ multiplex PCR, the TCRdb table keeps only in-frame clones and is missing some. The top ten clones hold roughly 5.2% of a sample with roughly 93,000 clones, under 90% of them seen once. The sample belongs to a study of OX40 agonist ivuxolimab in advanced cancers. The wider study: All patients had ivuxolimab intravenously every 2 weeks at 0.01 to 10 mg/kg.

General study results and limits: Low normalized T-cell clonal expansion was additionally recorded for some nonresponders.

The sequence came from an adult with an advanced solid tumor such as melanoma, head and neck, liver or kidney cancer. The sequenced sample was CD4+ or CD8+ T cells sorted from blood, obtained in a trial of the OX40 agonist ivuxolimab. The chain recombines TRBV19 with TRBJ2-3; D possibly matches TRBD1 or TRBD2 (7 bases each). The CDR3 DNA reads as TGTGCCAGTACCCCAGACACCCGACAGGGAGGGGGCGATACGCAGTATTTT. This codes for CASTPDTRQGGGDTQYF.